These T cell receptor beta chains were read from a single sample in a study of identical twins. TCRdb recomputed calls from the 5' RACE reads with MiXCR, one row per CDR3 protein. Of more than 250,000 distinct CDR3 sequences listed, roughly 8.6% are singletons. In addition, the sample was reused for a study of yellow fever vaccine responses in identical twins.

Material for sequencing was memory (CD45RO+) T cells sorted from blood. These TCRs come from a young woman in good health. Each CDR3 is given with its conserved first and last residue. D genes are given only for firm matches. Some rows mark clone size as missing; the rest say once, few, many or name a class of expanded clone.

J: TRBJ2-1
V: TRBV15
D: NA
size: few
CDR3: CATRGGGGRVDEQFF
DNA: TGTGCCACCAGGGGGGGTGGGGGCAGGGTGGATGAGCAGTTCTTC

J: TRBJ2-5
V: TRBV27
D: TRBD1
size: NA
CDR3: CASMPGTGVQETQYF
DNA: TGTGCCAGCATGCCCGGGACAGGTGTCCAAGAGACCCAGTACTTC

J: TRBJ2-4
V: TRBV4-1
D: TRBD2
size: few
CDR3: CASSHRASGENIQYF
DNA: TGCGCCAGCAGCCATCGGGCTAGCGGGGAAAACATTCAGTACTTC

J: TRBJ2-1
V: TRBV3-1
D: NA
size: many
CDR3: CASSTRNSYNEQFF
DNA: TGTGCCAGCAGTACTAGAAATTCCTACAATGAGCAGTTCTTC

J: TRBJ2-5
V: TRBV20-1
D: NA
size: few
CDR3: CSARSEGGGGTETQYF
DNA: TGCAGTGCTAGATCCGAGGGGGGGGGTGGAACGGAGACCCAGTACTTC

J: TRBJ2-7
V: TRBV12-3/TRBV12-4
D: NA
size: NA
CDR3: CASRGRGDEQYF
DNA: TGTGCCAGCAGGGGAAGGGGGGATGAGCAGTACTTC

J: TRBJ2-7
V: TRBV28
D: TRBD2
size: few
CDR3: CVSGGSYEQYF
DNA: TGTGTGTCGGGGGGCTCCTACGAGCAGTACTTC

J: TRBJ2-7
V: TRBV10-3
D: NA
size: few
CDR3: CAISEQGTPTYEQYF
DNA: TGTGCCATCAGTGAGCAAGGGACCCCAACCTACGAGCAGTACTTC

J: TRBJ2-1
V: TRBV5-1
D: TRBD1
size: NA
CDR3: CASSWATGTSSYNEQFF
DNA: TGCGCCAGCAGCTGGGCGACAGGGACGAGCTCCTACAATGAGCAGTTCTTC

J: TRBJ2-3
V: TRBV3-1
D: NA
size: NA
CDR3: CASSPRRGPTDTQYF
DNA: TGTGCCAGCAGCCCCCGGCGGGGGCCCACAGATACGCAGTATTTT

J: TRBJ1-2
V: TRBV6-6
D: NA
size: many
CDR3: CASSLAGADGYTF
DNA: TGTGCCAGCAGCCTCGCAGGGGCGGACGGCTACACCTTC

J: TRBJ1-4
V: TRBV7-6
D: NA
size: few
CDR3: CASSPLGRTNEKLFF
DNA: TGTGCCAGCAGCCCCCTCGGGAGGACTAATGAAAAACTGTTTTTT

J: TRBJ2-5
V: TRBV20-1
D: TRBD2
size: many
CDR3: CSAPSGRIETQYF
DNA: TGCAGTGCACCTAGCGGGAGGATAGAGACCCAGTACTTC

J: TRBJ2-1
V: TRBV6-2/TRBV6-3
D: TRBD2
size: NA
CDR3: CASSRLAGNNEQFF
DNA: TGTGCCAGCAGTCGACTAGCGGGTAACAATGAGCAGTTCTTC

J: TRBJ2-3
V: TRBV29-1
D: TRBD2
size: NA
CDR3: CSVRRLAGSKTDTQYF
DNA: TGCAGCGTTAGGAGGCTAGCGGGGTCCAAGACAGATACGCAGTATTTT

J: TRBJ2-1
V: TRBV6-1
D: TRBD2
size: many
CDR3: CASIDGLAGVEQFF
DNA: TGTGCCAGCATAGACGGGCTAGCGGGAGTTGAGCAGTTCTTC

J: TRBJ2-3
V: TRBV15
D: TRBD2
size: many
CDR3: CATRWRGADTQYF
DNA: TGTGCCACCAGATGGCGGGGGGCAGATACGCAGTATTTT

J: TRBJ1-1
V: TRBV5-1
D: NA
size: NA
CDR3: CASSLRRGTTEAFF
DNA: TGCGCCAGCAGCTTGCGGCGGGGAACTACTGAAGCTTTCTTT

J: TRBJ2-1
V: TRBV20-1
D: TRBD1
size: many
CDR3: CSARSSSPTGSSYNEQFF
DNA: TGCAGTGCTAGATCGTCTTCTCCGACAGGGTCCTCCTACAATGAGCAGTTCTTC

J: TRBJ1-2
V: TRBV28
D: NA
size: few
CDR3: CASRQPGTDGYTF
DNA: TGTGCCAGCAGGCAACCCGGGACGGATGGCTACACCTTC

J: TRBJ2-5
V: TRBV24-1
D: NA
size: many
CDR3: CATGEHETQYF
DNA: TGTGCCACCGGCGAGCACGAGACCCAGTACTTC

J: TRBJ2-3
V: TRBV19
D: NA
size: NA
CDR3: CASSRGVGSTDTQYF
DNA: TGTGCCAGTAGTAGAGGCGTGGGGAGCACAGATACGCAGTATTTT

J: TRBJ2-5
V: TRBV24-1
D: TRBD2
size: NA
CDR3: CATSDSSGSIRETQYF
DNA: TGTGCCACCAGTGATAGTAGCGGGAGTATTCGAGAGACCCAGTACTTC

J: TRBJ2-5
V: TRBV27
D: TRBD1
size: many
CDR3: CASGTRDRGLKTQYF
DNA: TGTGCCAGCGGTACCCGGGACAGGGGGCTGAAGACCCAGTACTTC

J: TRBJ2-3
V: TRBV9
D: TRBD1
size: few
CDR3: CASSPGQAADTQYF
DNA: TGTGCCAGCAGCCCCGGACAGGCGGCAGATACGCAGTATTTT

J: TRBJ1-5
V: TRBV5-1
D: TRBD1
size: many
CDR3: CASSIRQGVQPQHF
DNA: TGCGCCAGCAGCATAAGACAGGGGGTGCAGCCCCAGCATTTT

J: TRBJ2-5
V: TRBV7-2
D: NA
size: few
CDR3: CASSLDKAGEAQYF
DNA: TGTGCCAGCAGCTTAGATAAGGCAGGAGAGGCCCAGTACTTC

J: TRBJ2-2
V: TRBV10-3
D: TRBD2
size: many
CDR3: CAIKGTTLAGELFF
DNA: TGTGCCATCAAGGGGACTACCCTCGCCGGGGAGCTGTTTTTT

J: TRBJ2-1
V: TRBV14
D: NA
size: many
CDR3: CASSQEALAANNEQFF
DNA: TGTGCCAGCAGCCAAGAAGCTTTGGCAGCAAACAATGAGCAGTTCTTC

J: TRBJ2-5
V: TRBV7-9
D: NA
size: few
CDR3: CASSLGIGRETQYF
DNA: TGTGCCAGCAGCTTAGGAATTGGGAGGGAGACCCAGTACTTC

J: TRBJ2-1
V: TRBV24-1
D: NA
size: many
CDR3: CATSPSHAYNEQFF
DNA: TGTGCCACCAGTCCATCCCACGCATACAATGAGCAGTTCTTC

J: TRBJ2-1
V: TRBV20-1
D: TRBD2
size: NA
CDR3: CSAEPGLGVFYNEQFF
DNA: TGCAGTGCTGAACCGGGACTAGGGGTATTCTACAATGAGCAGTTCTTC

J: TRBJ2-3
V: TRBV14
D: NA
size: NA
CDR3: CASSQELQIITDTQYF
DNA: TGTGCCAGCAGCCAAGAGCTTCAGATAATCACAGATACGCAGTATTTT

J: TRBJ2-2
V: TRBV28
D: NA
size: few
CDR3: CASSLLYEGELFF
DNA: TGTGCCAGCAGTTTACTCTATGAAGGGGAGCTGTTTTTT

J: TRBJ2-1
V: TRBV4-2
D: TRBD1
size: few
CDR3: CASSQDPQRTGRNEQFF
DNA: TGTGCCAGCAGCCAAGACCCGCAACGGACAGGGCGGAATGAGCAGTTCTTC

J: TRBJ1-1
V: TRBV7-9
D: TRBD1
size: many
CDR3: CASSPNRGLGTEAFF
DNA: TGTGCCAGCAGCCCCAACAGGGGGCTTGGCACTGAAGCTTTCTTT

J: TRBJ2-7
V: TRBV10-3
D: TRBD2
size: NA
CDR3: CAISGTSGMDSSYEQYF
DNA: TGTGCCATCAGTGGGACTAGCGGGATGGATAGCTCCTACGAGCAGTACTTC

J: TRBJ2-7
V: TRBV28
D: TRBD1
size: many
CDR3: CASSLPNPGTGPYEQYF
DNA: TGTGCCAGCAGCTTACCCAATCCCGGGACAGGGCCTTACGAGCAGTACTTC

J: TRBJ2-7
V: TRBV7-9
D: NA
size: few
CDR3: CASSSPLTGLEQYF
DNA: TGTGCCAGCAGCTCCCCCCTTACAGGGCTCGAGCAGTACTTC

J: TRBJ1-1
V: TRBV21-1
D: NA
size: few
CDR3: CASSKGVPGGRTEAFF
DNA: TGTGCCAGCAGCAAAGGGGTCCCAGGGGGTAGGACTGAAGCTTTCTTT

J: TRBJ2-5
V: TRBV24-1
D: NA
size: many
CDR3: CATSAGTEETQYF
DNA: TGTGCCACCAGCGCGGGGACAGAAGAGACCCAGTACTTC

J: TRBJ2-4
V: TRBV3-1
D: TRBD2
size: NA
CDR3: CASSSTSGGSNIQYF
DNA: TGTGCCAGCAGCTCCACTAGCGGGGGCTCAAACATTCAGTACTTC

J: TRBJ1-1
V: TRBV15
D: NA
size: many
CDR3: CATSRDQDLGNTEAFF
DNA: TGTGCCACCAGCAGAGATCAGGACTTAGGGAACACTGAAGCTTTCTTT

J: TRBJ1-1
V: TRBV6-1
D: NA
size: few
CDR3: CASSERHPNTEAFF
DNA: TGTGCCAGCAGTGAAAGACACCCGAACACTGAAGCTTTCTTT